A selection of T cell receptor beta chains follows, all from one sample in a study of follicular helper T cells after annual influenza vaccination. The method was immunoSEQ multiplex PCR; TCRdb's version includes in-frame clones alone and lacks a portion of them. The sample records some 9,000 clones, 70% to 90% being singletons. The source material was CXCR5+ CD38- circulating T follicular helper cells from blood, sampled on the day of influenza vaccination. Receptors originate from an adult who received the influenza vaccine. Both conserved end residues are part of each CDR3. A D gene is named only where the DNA matches it firmly. A row's size may be missing; if present it is once, few, many or a size class.

TRBJ1-2 | NA | TRBV7-9 | NA | CASSLEQATYGYTF | TGTGCCAGCAGCTTAGAACAGGCCACCTATGGCTACACCTTC
TRBJ1-1 | NA | TRBV5-1 | NA | CASSLVAGNTEAFF | TGCGCCAGCAGCTTGGTCGCCGGGAACACTGAAGCTTTCTTT
TRBJ1-1 | NA | TRBV4-1 | NA | CASSQGGILSEGTEAFF | TGCGCCAGCAGCCAGGGGGGGATTCTCTCTGAGGGAACTGAAGCTTTCTTT
TRBJ1-6 | NA | TRBV27 | NA | CASTSYRENNSPLHF | TGTGCCAGCACTTCATACAGGGAGAATAATTCACCCCTCCACTTT
TRBJ2-1 | few | TRBV7-6 | NA | CASSSRASSYNEQFF | TGTGCCAGCAGCTCCAGAGCCAGCTCCTACAATGAGCAGTTCTTC
TRBJ1-1 | once | TRBV19 | TRBD1 | CASSRETGSGWAFF | TGTGCCAGTAGTAGGGAGACAGGGTCGGGCTGGGCTTTCTTT
TRBJ1-5 | NA | TRBV5-6 | TRBD1 | CASSSGTGSSNQPQHF | TGTGCCAGCAGCTCCGGGACAGGGTCTAGCAATCAGCCCCAGCATTTT
TRBJ2-1 | NA | TRBV5-6 | NA | CASSLFGEQFF | TGTGCCAGCAGCTTGTTCGGTGAGCAGTTCTTC
TRBJ2-7 | NA | TRBV5-6 | NA | CASSFLDRPYEQYF | TGTGCCAGCAGCTTTTTGGACAGACCCTACGAGCAGTACTTC
TRBJ1-1 | NA | TRBV18 | TRBD1 | CASSPGQGTQSEAFF | TGTGCCAGCTCACCTGGACAGGGTACGCAATCTGAAGCTTTCTTT
TRBJ1-2 | NA | TRBV5-1 | NA | CASSLAETVGYGYTF | TGCGCCAGCAGCTTGGCCGAGACAGTGGGCTATGGCTACACCTTC
TRBJ1-2 | NA | TRBV6-5 | NA | CASSSFRDYGYTF | TGTGCCAGCAGTTCCTTTCGGGACTATGGCTACACCTTC
TRBJ2-7 | NA | TRBV19 | TRBD1 | CASRQGRSAYEQYF | TGTGCCAGCCGACAGGGAAGAAGCGCCTACGAGCAGTACTTC
TRBJ2-1 | NA | TRBV20-1 | NA | CSARGPNEQFF | TGCAGTGCTCGAGGGCCCAATGAGCAGTTCTTC
TRBJ2-1 | few | TRBV27 | TRBD2 | CASTPTSGGYNEQFF | TGTGCCAGCACACCGACTAGCGGGGGATACAATGAGCAGTTCTTC
TRBJ1-5 | NA | TRBV19 | NA | CASSIIVGSNQPQHF | TGTGCCAGTAGTATAATTGTAGGCAGCAATCAGCCCCAGCATTTT
TRBJ2-1 | once | TRBV30 | TRBD1 | CAWKRGQLNEQFF | TGTGCCTGGAAACGGGGACAGCTCAATGAGCAGTTCTTC
TRBJ1-3 | NA | TRBV5-1 | TRBD1 | CASSLRGESGNTIYF | TGCGCCAGCAGCCTCAGGGGGGAGTCTGGAAACACCATATATTTT
TRBJ1-4 | NA | TRBV28 | NA | CASSLWGVGEKLFF | TGTGCCAGCAGTTTATGGGGTGTGGGTGAAAAACTGTTTTTT
TRBJ1-2 | NA | TRBV6-5 | NA | CASSRGKSNYGYTF | TGTGCCAGCAGTCGAGGGAAATCTAACTATGGCTACACCTTC
TRBJ2-3 | NA | TRBV29-1 | TRBD1 | CSVVQGADTQYF | TGCAGCGTCGTACAGGGGGCAGATACGCAGTATTTT
TRBJ2-3 | once | TRBV19 | TRBD2 | CASSEAHYGGGTDTQYF | TGTGCCAGTAGCGAAGCCCACTACGGGGGGGGCACAGATACGCAGTATTTT
TRBJ1-1 | NA | TRBV7-2 | TRBD1 | CASSEDRGGTEAFF | TGTGCCAGCAGCGAAGACAGGGGAGGTACTGAAGCTTTCTTT